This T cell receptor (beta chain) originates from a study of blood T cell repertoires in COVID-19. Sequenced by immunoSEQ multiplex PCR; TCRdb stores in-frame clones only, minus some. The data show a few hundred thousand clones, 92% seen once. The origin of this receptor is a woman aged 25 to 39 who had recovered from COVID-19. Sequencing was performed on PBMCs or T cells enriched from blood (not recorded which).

This CDR3 is CASRLDTINTGELFF. The CDR3 DNA reads as TGTGCCAGCAGATTGGACACGATCAACACCGGGGAGCTGTTTTTT. This rearrangement joins TRBV2 to TRBJ2-2; D is possibly TRBD1 (5 bases). CDR3 length: 15 residues. Trimming stripped 6 bases from V and 2 bases from J, with 13 bases between. The germline V gene encodes CDR1 SNHLY and CDR2 FYNNEI.